Listed below are T cell receptor beta chains from one sample, sequenced in a study of Graves' ophthalmopathy and Graves' hyperthyroidism. Via MiXCR, TCRdb re-called the multiplex PCR reads, giving one row per CDR3 protein. In the table there are 650,000 to 800,000 distinct CDR3 sequences, about 40% of which are singletons. Material: peripheral blood. The receptor source for this set is an adult man with Graves' ophthalmopathy. Each CDR3 is given with its conserved first and last residue.

TRBV15	TRBJ1-2	CATSLRRGRDGYTF
TRBV20-1	TRBJ1-4	CSASGRDNEKLFF
TRBV5-1	TRBJ2-5	CASSSGDVTQYF
TRBV18	TRBJ2-5	CASSTAGTGKQETQYF
TRBV5-1	TRBJ2-5	CASSLEGGPGKTQYF
TRBV9	TRBJ2-5	CASSGWGQETQYF
TRBV4-1	TRBJ1-4	CASSQETGEWNEKLFF
TRBV9	TRBJ1-3	CASSVVGASGNTIYF
TRBV7-3	TRBJ2-7	CASSLLLADGIYEQYF
TRBV29-1	TRBJ2-7	CSSFHPLTYEQYF
TRBV12-3/TRBV12-4	TRBJ2-7	CASSFVGGAYEQYF
TRBV20-1	TRBJ1-5	CSAPDREGQPQHF
TRBV18	TRBJ1-1	CASSPDPVRDEAFF
TRBV12-3/TRBV12-4	TRBJ1-5	CASSLEGYQPQHF
TRBV6-6	TRBJ1-1	CASSYSAGWDAEAFF
TRBV7-6	TRBJ2-7	CASSLDPASGTSYEQYF
TRBV7-8	NA	CASSAAGGPDEQFF
TRBV9	TRBJ1-2	CASSGWTGEGYGYTF
TRBV25-1	TRBJ1-1	CASSVGFEALF
TRBV9	TRBJ1-6	CASSPTTGVNSPLHF
TRBV25-1	TRBJ1-1	CASPTLNTEAFF
TRBV7-2	TRBJ1-2	CASSFSPRDYGYTF
TRBV27	TRBJ1-2	CASSLTGGRGYTF
TRBV29-1	TRBJ1-1	CSVAMTLNTEAFF
TRBV29-1	TRBJ2-7	CSVPVVDRAYEQYF
TRBV7-8	TRBJ2-6	CASSLAGGAGANVLTF
TRBV4-1	TRBJ2-7	CASSHPLISYEQYF
TRBV2	TRBJ1-4	CASSLDSWGNEKLFF
TRBV5-6	TRBJ1-5	CASSPYGGAQPQHF
TRBV6-5	TRBJ2-7	CASGLAGYEQYF
TRBV7-9	TRBJ1-3	CASSPARGPSGNTIYF
TRBV7-8	TRBJ2-3	CASSLVNADTQYF
TRBV6-1	TRBJ2-2	CASRNAAETGELFF
TRBV4-1	TRBJ1-5	CASSHPQGAGGQPQHF
TRBV29-1	TRBJ1-2	CSVGRDSSGYGYTF
TRBV6-6	TRBJ1-5	CASSDGDPGPQHF
TRBV6-6	TRBJ2-3	CASSRRTLDTQYF
TRBV13	TRBJ1-5	CASSLGGLGGNQPQHF
TRBV29-1	TRBJ2-6	CSVATALSGANVLTF
TRBV11-2	TRBJ2-5	CASSLTLEGRETQYF
TRBV4-2	TRBJ2-3	CASSTSGTAPDTQYF